The clone carrying this T cell receptor beta chain occurred a few times. Measured with immunoSEQ multiplex PCR; TCRdb has only the in-frame clones, and not every one. The sample contains about 200,000 clones, roughly 85% of which appear only once. The data are from a study of blood T cell repertoires in COVID-19. V shed 6 bases and J shed 1 base, with 10 bases lying between them. Germline V gives CDR1 MNHNS, CDR2 SASEGT. The CDR3 totals 14 residues. This TCR was sampled from a woman between 40 and 55 years old with acute COVID-19. The chain links TRBV6-1 to TRBJ1-3, with D maybe TRBD1 (5 bases). The sequencing sample was made of PBMCs or T cells enriched from blood (not recorded which). The DNA of the CDR3 is TGTGCCAGCAGAAACGGGGGGTCTGGAAACACCATATATTTT. Protein product: CASRNGGSGNTIYF.